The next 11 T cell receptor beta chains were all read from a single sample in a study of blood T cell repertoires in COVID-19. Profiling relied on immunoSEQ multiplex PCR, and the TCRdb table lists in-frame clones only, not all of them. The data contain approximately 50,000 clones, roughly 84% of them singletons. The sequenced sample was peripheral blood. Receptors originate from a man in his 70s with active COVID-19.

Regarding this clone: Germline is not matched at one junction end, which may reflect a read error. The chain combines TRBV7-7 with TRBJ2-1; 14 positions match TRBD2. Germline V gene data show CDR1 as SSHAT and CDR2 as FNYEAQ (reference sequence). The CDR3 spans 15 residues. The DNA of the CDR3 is TGTGCTAGCAGCACGGGGACTAGCGGGAGAGACGAGCAGTTCTTC. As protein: CASSTGTSGRDEQFF.

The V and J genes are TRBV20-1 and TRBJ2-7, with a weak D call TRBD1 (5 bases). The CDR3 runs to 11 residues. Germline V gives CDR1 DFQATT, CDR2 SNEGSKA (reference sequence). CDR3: CSRQGFYEQYF. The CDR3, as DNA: TGCAGCCGGCAGGGCTTCTACGAGCAGTACTTC.

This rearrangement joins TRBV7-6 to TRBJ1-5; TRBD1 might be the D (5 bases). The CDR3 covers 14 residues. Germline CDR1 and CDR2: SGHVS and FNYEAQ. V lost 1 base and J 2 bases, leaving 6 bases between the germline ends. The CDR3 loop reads CASSLETGNQPQHF. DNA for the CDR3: TGTGCCAGCAGCTTAGAGACAGGCAATCAGCCCCAGCATTTT.

The CDR3, as DNA: TGTGCCAGCAGCTCGCCGGGACTAGCGGAGATTAATGAGCAGTTCTTC. Translated: CASSSPGLAEINEQFF. The gene calls are TRBV7-9 and TRBJ2-1; 11 bases align to TRBD2. CDR1 is SEHNR, CDR2 FQNEAQ, per germline (reference sequence). The CDR3 spans 16 residues. The V gene end was trimmed by 4 bases and the J gene end by 7 bases; junction bases not matched to a gene: 9.

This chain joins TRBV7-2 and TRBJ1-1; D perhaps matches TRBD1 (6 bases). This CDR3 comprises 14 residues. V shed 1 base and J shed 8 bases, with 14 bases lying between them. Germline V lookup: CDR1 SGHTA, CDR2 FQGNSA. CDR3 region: CASSLGGGHREAFF. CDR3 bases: TGTGCCAGCAGCTTAGGGGGGGGACACAGGGAAGCTTTCTTT.

The chain's CDR3 is CASSIEGGNGPQHF. CDR3 DNA sequence: TGTGCCAGTAGTATAGAAGGAGGGAACGGGCCCCAGCATTTT. V gene TRBV19 combines with J gene TRBJ1-5; D not certain. Looked up from germline, CDR1 is LNHDA and CDR2 is SQIVND (reference sequence). The length of the CDR3 is 14 residues. Trimming pared 0 bases from V and 9 bases from J, leaving 12 bases between.

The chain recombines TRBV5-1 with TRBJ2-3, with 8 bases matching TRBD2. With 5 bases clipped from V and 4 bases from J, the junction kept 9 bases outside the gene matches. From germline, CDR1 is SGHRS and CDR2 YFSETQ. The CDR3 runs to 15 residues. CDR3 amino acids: CASSYSGSKADTQYF. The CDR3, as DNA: TGCGCCAGCAGTTACAGCGGGAGTAAGGCAGATACGCAGTATTTT.

The CDR3 reads CASRRTGGRGTEAFF. CDR3 nucleotide sequence: TGTGCCAGCAGAAGGACAGGGGGCCGGGGCACTGAAGCTTTCTTT. The V and J genes are TRBV27 and TRBJ1-1, with 11 bases matching TRBD1. The CDR3 is made up of 15 amino acids. The germline gives CDR1 MNHEY, CDR2 SMNVEV (reference sequence). The V gene end was trimmed by 6 bases and the J gene end by 4 bases; junction bases not matched to a gene: 7.

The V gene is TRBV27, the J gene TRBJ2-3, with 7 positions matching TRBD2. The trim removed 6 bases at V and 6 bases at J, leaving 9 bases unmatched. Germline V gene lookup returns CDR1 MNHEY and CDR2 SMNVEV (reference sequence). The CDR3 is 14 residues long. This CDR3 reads CASRGAAGVDTQYF. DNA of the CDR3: TGTGCCAGCAGGGGTGCGGCGGGGGTCGATACGCAGTATTTT.

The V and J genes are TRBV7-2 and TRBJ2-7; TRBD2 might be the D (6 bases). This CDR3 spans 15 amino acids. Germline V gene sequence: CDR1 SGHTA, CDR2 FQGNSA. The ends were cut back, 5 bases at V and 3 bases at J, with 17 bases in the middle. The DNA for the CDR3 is TGTGCCAGCAGCCATCCGGGACTGCCAGACTACGAGCAGTACTTC. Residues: CASSHPGLPDYEQYF.

The CDR3 nucleotides read TGTGCCAGCAGCCCCCGTGGCTACACCTTC. This gives the protein CASSPRGYTF. This chain uses TRBV7-9 with TRBJ1-2; no clear D. Deletions cut 5 bases from V and 7 bases from J, with 5 bases between. Germline assignment: CDR1 SEHNR and CDR2 FQNEAQ (reference sequence). The length of the CDR3 is 10 residues.